This T cell receptor beta chain emerged from a study of blood T cell repertoires in COVID-19. Study details: Both acute and convalescent COVID-19 samples were obtained from the United States, Italy and Spain. Sample material is recorded as cDNA or gDNA derived from T cells, B-cell-depleted T cells, or PBMCs.

Using immunoSEQ multiplex PCR, the repertoire was profiled, and TCRdb retains in-frame clones only, with some absent. The sample has about 350,000 clones, roughly 87% seen once. Participant-reported clinical history was the basis for cohort assignment. This TCR was sampled from a woman in her twenties or thirties who had recovered from COVID-19. Material for sequencing was PBMCs or T cells enriched from blood (not recorded which).

CDR3 amino acids: CASRPGLAGGRNEQYF. Written as DNA, the CDR3 is TGTGCCAGCAGACCGGGACTAGCGGGAGGGCGGAACGAGCAGTACTTC. The chain is built from TRBV27 and TRBJ2-7; 16 bases agree with TRBD2. The V segment lost 6 bases and the J segment 5 bases; nucleotides outside the gene matches: 7. CDR1 MNHEY and CDR2 SMNVEV come from the germline V gene (reference sequence). This CDR3 is built from 16 residues.